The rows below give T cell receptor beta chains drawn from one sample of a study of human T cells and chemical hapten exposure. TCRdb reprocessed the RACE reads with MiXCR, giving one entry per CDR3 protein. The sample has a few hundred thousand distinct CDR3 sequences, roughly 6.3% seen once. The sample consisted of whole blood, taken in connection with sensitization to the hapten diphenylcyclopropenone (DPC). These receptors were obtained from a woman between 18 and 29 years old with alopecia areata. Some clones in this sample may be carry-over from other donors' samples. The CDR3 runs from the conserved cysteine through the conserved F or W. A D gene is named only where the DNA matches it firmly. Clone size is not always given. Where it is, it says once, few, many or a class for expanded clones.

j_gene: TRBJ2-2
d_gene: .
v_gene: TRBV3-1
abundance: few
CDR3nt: TGTGCCAGCAGCCAAGAATATCTCGGGGCTGGCACCGGGGAGCTGTTTTTT
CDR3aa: CASSQEYLGAGTGELFF

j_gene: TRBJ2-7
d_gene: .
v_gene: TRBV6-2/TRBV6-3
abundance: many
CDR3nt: TGTGCCAGCAGTTATTCGCCCTTTTACGAGCAGTACTTC
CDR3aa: CASSYSPFYEQYF

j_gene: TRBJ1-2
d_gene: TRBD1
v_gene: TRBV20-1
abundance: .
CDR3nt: TGCAGTGCTAGAGAGACAGGGAACTATGGCTACACCTTC
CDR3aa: CSARETGNYGYTF

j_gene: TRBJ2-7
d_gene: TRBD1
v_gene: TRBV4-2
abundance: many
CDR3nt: TGTGCCAGCAGCCAAGGTCGACAGGGGAGGTACGAGCAGTACTTC
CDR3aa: CASSQGRQGRYEQYF

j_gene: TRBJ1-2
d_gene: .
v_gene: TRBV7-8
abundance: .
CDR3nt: TGTGCCAGCAGCTTAACCCTGGGAGCGGTTAACTATGGCTACACCTTC
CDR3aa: CASSLTLGAVNYGYTF

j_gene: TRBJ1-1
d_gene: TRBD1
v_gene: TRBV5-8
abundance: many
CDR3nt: TGTGCCAGCAGCTTGTCTCAGGGGGTAGTAGCTTTCTTT
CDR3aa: CASSLSQGVVAFF

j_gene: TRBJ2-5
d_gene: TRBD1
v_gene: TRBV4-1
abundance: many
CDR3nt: TGCGCCAGCAGCCAAGACTTTCGGGACAGTCAAGAGACCCAGTACTTC
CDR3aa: CASSQDFRDSQETQYF

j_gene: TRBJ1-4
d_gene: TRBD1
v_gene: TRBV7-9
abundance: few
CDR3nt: TGTGCCAGCAGCTTAGGGACAGGGGAGGAAAAACTGTTTTTT
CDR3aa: CASSLGTGEEKLFF

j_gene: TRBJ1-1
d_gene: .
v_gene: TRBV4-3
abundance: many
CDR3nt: TGCGCCAGCAGCCAAGATCTTATGGGGTCCCGCGAAACTTTCTTT
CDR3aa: CASSQDLMGSRETFF

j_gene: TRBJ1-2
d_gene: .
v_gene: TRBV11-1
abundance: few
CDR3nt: TGTGCCAGCAGCCCCGCCGTGGGCCTTGGCTACACCTTC
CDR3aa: CASSPAVGLGYTF

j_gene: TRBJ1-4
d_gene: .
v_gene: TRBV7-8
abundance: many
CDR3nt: TGTGCCAGCAGCTTAGCCAGGGATGAAAAACTGTTTTTT
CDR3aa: CASSLARDEKLFF

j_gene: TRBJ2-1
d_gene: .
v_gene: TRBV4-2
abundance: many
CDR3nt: TGTGCCAGCAGCCACATAGTAGGGGGTAGGATAGATGAGCAGTTCTTC
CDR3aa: CASSHIVGGRIDEQFF

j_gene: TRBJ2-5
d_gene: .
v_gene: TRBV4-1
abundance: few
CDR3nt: TGCGCCAGCAGCCAAAGGGGGGGGCTTCAAGAGACCCAGTACTTC
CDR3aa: CASSQRGGLQETQYF

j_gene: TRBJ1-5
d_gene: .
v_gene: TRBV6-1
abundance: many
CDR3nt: TGTGCCAGCAGTGAGAAGAATCAGCCCCAGCATTTT
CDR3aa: CASSEKNQPQHF

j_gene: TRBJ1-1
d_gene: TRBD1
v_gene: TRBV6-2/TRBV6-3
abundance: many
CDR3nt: TGTGCCAGCCGAGCACGTACAGGGGCCGTGAACACTGAAGCTTTCTTT
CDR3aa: CASRARTGAVNTEAFF

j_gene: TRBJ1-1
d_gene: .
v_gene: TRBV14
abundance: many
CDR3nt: TGTGCCAGCAGCCCAGCTGAGTTGGAATTCCGATCAACTGAAGCTTTCTTT
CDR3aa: CASSPAELEFRSTEAFF

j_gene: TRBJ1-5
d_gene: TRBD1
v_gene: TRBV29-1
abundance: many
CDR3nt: TGCAGCGTTCAGGGGGCAGGACAGCCCCAGCATTTT
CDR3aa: CSVQGAGQPQHF

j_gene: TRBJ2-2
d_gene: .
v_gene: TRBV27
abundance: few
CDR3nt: TGTGCCAGCACTCTAAGGGCGAGCGGGGAGCTGTTTTTT
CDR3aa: CASTLRASGELFF

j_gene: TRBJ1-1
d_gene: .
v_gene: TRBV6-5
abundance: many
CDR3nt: TGTGCCAGCAGGCGACCTACTGAAGCTTTCTTT
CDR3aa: CASRRPTEAFF

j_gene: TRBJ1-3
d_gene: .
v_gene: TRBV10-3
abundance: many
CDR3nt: TGTGCCATCAAGTCTGGATCTGGAAACACCATATATTTT
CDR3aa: CAIKSGSGNTIYF

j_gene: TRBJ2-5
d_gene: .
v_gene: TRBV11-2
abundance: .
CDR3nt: TGTGCCAGCAGCTTAGTAGTTAAACTACAAGAGACCCAGTACTTC
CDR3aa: CASSLVVKLQETQYF

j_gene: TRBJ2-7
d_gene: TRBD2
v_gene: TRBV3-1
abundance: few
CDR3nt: TGTGCCAGCAGCTCAAGGGGACTAGCGGTCTACGAGCAGTACTTC
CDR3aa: CASSSRGLAVYEQYF

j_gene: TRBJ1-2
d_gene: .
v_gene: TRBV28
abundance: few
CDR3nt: TGTGCCAGCAGAATACGATTTCAACCTTCCTATGGCTACACCTTC
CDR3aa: CASRIRFQPSYGYTF

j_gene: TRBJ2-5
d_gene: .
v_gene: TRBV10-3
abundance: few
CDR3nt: TGTGCCATCAGCGGAGATCGGGCCTTACTTCAAGAGACCCAGTACTTC
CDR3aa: CAISGDRALLQETQYF

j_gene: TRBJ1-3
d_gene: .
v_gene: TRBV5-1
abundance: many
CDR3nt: TGCGCCAGCAGCTTCGGGGGGATTGGAAACACCATATATTTT
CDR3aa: CASSFGGIGNTIYF

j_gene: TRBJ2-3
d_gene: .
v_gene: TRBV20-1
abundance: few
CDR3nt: TGCAGTGCGTATCTGGGCACAGATACGCAGTATTTT
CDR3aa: CSAYLGTDTQYF

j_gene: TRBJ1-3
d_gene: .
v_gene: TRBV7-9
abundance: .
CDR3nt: TGTGCCAGCAGCTTAACGGGAGTAGGGTATTCTAACACCATATATTTT
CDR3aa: CASSLTGVGYSNTIYF

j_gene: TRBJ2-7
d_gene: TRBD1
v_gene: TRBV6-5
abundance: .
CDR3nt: TGTGCCAGCACCGAAGCCGGGACAGAAGCTTCCTACGAGCAGTACTTC
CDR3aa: CASTEAGTEASYEQYF

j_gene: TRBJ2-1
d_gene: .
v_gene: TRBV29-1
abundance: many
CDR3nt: TGCAGCGGGAGAAACCTCTCGGGTAATGAGCAGTTCTTC
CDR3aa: CSGRNLSGNEQFF

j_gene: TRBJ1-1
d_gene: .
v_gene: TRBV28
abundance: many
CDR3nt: TGTGCCAGCAGTATAAGCCCGGGGGCGGGGGAGAACACTGAAGCTTTCTTT
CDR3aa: CASSISPGAGENTEAFF

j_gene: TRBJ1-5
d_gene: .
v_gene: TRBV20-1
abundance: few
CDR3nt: TGCAGTGCTAGAGCTGGAACAGGGTTGCGTCAGCCCCAGCATTTT
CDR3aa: CSARAGTGLRQPQHF

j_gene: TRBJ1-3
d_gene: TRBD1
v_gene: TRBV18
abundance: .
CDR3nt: TGTGCCAGCTCACCGAAGGGGGACAGTTGGGCTGGAAACACCATATATTTT
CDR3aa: CASSPKGDSWAGNTIYF

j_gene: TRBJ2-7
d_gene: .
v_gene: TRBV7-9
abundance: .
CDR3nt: TGTGCCAGCAGCCCATTTTCTAGGTCGGGAGTAGACGAGCAGTACTTC
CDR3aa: CASSPFSRSGVDEQYF

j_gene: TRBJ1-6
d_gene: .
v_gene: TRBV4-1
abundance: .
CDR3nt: TGCGCCAGCAGCCAAGAGGGGGTTCAGAATTCACCCCTCCACTTT
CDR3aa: CASSQEGVQNSPLHF

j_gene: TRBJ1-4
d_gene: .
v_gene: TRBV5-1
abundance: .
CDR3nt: TGCGCCAGCAGCCCACTCCTCTCGGCTGCAACTAATGAAAAACTGTTTTTT
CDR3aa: CASSPLLSAATNEKLFF